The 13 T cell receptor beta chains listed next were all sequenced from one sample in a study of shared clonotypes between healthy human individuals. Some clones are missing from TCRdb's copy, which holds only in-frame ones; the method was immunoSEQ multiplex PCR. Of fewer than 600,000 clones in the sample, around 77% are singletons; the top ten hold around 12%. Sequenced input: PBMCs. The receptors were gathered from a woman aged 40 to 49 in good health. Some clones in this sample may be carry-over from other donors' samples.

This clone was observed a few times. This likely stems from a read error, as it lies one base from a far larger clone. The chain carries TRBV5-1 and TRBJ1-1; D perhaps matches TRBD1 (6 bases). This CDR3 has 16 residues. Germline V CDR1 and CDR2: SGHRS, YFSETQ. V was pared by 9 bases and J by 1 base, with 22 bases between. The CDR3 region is CANGEPVRGKNTEAFF. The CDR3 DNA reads TGCGCCAACGGCGAACCCGTCAGGGGCAAGAACACTGAAGCTTTCTTT.

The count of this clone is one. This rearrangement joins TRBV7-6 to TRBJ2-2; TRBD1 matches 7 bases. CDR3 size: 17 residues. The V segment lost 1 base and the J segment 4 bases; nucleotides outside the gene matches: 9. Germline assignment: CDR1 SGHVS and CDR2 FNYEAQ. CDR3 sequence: CASSLGGQAPITGELFF. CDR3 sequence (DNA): TGTGCCAGCAGCTTAGGAGGACAGGCACCTATCACCGGGGAGCTGTTTTTT.

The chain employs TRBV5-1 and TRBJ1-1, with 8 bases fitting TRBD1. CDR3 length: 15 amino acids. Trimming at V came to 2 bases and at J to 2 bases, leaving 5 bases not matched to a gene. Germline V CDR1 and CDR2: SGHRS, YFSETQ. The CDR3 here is CASSFRQGINTEAFF. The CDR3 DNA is TGCGCCAGCAGCTTTCGACAGGGGATAAACACTGAAGCTTTCTTT.

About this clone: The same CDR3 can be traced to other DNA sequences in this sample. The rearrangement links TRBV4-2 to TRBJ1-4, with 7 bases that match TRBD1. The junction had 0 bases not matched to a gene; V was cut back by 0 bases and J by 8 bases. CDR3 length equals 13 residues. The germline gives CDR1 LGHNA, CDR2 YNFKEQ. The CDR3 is CASSQDRGEKLFF. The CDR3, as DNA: TGTGCCAGCAGCCAAGACAGGGGGGAAAAACTGTTTTTT.

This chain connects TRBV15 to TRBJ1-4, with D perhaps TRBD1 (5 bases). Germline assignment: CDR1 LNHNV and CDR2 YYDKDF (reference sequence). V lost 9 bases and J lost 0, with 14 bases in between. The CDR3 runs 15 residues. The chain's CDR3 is CATRGAEATNEKLFF. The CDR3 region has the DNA TGTGCCACGCGCGGGGCCGAAGCAACTAATGAAAAACTGTTTTTT.

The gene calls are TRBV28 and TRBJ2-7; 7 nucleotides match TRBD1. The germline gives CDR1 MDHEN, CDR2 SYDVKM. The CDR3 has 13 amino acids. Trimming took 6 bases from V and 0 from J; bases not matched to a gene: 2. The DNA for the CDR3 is TGTGCCAGCAGCCGGGACAGCTCCTACGAGCAGTACTTC. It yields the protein CASSRDSSYEQYF.

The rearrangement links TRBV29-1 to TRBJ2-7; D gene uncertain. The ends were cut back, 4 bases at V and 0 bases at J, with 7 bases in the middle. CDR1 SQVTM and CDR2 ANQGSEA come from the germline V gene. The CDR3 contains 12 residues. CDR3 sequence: CSVGRSSYEQYF. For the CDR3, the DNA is TGCAGCGTTGGTCGGAGCTCCTACGAGCAGTACTTC.

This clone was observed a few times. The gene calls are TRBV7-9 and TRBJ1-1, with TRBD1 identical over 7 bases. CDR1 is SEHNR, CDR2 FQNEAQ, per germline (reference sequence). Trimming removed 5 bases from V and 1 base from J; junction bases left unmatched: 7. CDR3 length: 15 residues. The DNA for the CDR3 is TGTGCCAGCAGCGTGAGGGGGACAGAGAACACTGAAGCTTTCTTT. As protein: CASSVRGTENTEAFF.

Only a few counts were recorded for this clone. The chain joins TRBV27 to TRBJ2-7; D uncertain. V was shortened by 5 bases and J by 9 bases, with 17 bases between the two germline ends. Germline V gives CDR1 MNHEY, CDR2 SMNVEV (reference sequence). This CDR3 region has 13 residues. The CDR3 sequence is CASSKTDRLVQYF. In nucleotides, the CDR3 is TGTGCCAGCAGTAAAACGGACCGCCTGGTGCAGTACTTC.

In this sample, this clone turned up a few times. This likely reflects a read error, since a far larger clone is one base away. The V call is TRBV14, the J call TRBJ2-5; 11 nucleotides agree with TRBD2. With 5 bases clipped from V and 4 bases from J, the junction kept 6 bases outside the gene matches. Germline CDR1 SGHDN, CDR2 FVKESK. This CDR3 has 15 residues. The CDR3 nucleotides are TGTGCCAGCAGCTTCAACCTAGCGGGAGGAGAGACCCAGTACTTC. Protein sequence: CASSFNLAGGETQYF.

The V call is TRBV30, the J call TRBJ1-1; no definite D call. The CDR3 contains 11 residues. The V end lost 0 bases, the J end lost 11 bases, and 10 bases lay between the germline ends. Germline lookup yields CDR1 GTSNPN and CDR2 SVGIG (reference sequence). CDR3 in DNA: TGTGCCTGGAGTGTACTTGGGGAGGCTTTCTTT. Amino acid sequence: CAWSVLGEAFF. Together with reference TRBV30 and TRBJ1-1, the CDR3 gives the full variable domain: SQTIHQWPATLVQPVGSPLSLECTVEGTSNPNLYWYRQAAGRGLQLLFYSVGIGQISSEVPQNLSASRPQDRQFILSSKKLLLSDSGFYLCAWSVLGEAFFGQGTRLTVV.

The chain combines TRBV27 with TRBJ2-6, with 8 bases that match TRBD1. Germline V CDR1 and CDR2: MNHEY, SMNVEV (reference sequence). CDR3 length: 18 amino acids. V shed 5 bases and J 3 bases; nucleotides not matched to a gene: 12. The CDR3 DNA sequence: TGTGCCAGCAGTAGACGGACAGGGTTCCTGGATGGGGCCAACGTCCTGACTTTC. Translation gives CASSRRTGFLDGANVLTF.

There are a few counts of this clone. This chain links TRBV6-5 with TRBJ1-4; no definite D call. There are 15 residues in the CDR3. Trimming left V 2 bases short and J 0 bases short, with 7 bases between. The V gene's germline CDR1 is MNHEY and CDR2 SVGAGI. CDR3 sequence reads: CASSYGGATNEKLFF. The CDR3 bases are TGTGCCAGCAGTTACGGTGGGGCAACTAATGAAAAACTGTTTTTT.